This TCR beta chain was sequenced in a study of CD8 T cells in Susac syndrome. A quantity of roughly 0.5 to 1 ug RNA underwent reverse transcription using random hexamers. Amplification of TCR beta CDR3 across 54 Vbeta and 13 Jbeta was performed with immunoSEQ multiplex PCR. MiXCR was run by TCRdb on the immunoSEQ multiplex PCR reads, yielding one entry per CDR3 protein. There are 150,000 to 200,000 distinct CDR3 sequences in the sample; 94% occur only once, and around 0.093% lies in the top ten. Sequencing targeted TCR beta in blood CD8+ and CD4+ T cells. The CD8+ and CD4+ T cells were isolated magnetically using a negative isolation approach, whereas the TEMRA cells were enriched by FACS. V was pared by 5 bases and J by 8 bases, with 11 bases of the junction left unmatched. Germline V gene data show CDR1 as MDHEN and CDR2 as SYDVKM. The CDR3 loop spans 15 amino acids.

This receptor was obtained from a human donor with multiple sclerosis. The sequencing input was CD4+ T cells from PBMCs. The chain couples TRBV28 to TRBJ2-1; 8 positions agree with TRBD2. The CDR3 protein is CASSPTGTSGHEQFF. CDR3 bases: TGTGCCAGCAGTCCAACCGGGACTAGTGGCCATGAGCAGTTCTTC.